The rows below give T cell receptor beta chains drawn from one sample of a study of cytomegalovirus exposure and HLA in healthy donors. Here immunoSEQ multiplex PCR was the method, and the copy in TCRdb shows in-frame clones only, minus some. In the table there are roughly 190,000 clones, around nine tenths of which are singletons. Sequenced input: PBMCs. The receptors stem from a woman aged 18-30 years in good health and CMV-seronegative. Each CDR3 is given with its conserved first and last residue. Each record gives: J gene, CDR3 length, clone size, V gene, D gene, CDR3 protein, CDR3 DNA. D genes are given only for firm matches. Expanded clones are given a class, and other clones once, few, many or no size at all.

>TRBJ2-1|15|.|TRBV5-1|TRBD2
CASSVSGRALDEQFF
TGCGCCAGCAGCGTTAGCGGGAGGGCCTTAGATGAGCAGTTCTTC
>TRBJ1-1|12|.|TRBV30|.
CAWRNRNTEAFF
TGTGCCTGGAGAAACAGGAACACTGAAGCTTTCTTT
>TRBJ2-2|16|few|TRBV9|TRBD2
CASSPRTSGRSGELFF
TGTGCCAGCAGCCCCCGGACTAGCGGGAGATCCGGGGAGCTGTTTTTT
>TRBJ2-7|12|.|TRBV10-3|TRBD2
CATSSGRYEQYF
TGTGCCACCTCTAGCGGGAGGTACGAGCAGTACTTC
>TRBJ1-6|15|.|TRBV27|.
CASRIGSSYNSPLHF
TGTGCCAGCAGGATCGGGAGCTCCTATAATTCACCCCTCCACTTT
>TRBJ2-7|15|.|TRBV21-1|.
CASTPVRGWPYEQYF
TGTGCCAGCACCCCGGTGAGGGGGTGGCCCTACGAGCAGTACTTC
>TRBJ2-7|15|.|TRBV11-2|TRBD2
CASSPRGGRVYEQYF
TGTGCCAGCAGCCCAAGGGGCGGGAGGGTTTACGAGCAGTACTTC
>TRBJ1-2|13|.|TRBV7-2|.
CASSSQGWYGYTF
TGTGCCAGCAGCTCACAGGGTTGGTATGGCTACACCTTC
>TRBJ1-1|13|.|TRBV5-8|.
CASSGVRVTEALF
TGTGCCAGCAGCGGGGTGCGGGTCACTGAAGCTCTCTTT
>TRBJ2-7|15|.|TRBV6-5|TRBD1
CASSLGQGGSYEQYF
TGTGCCAGCAGTTTGGGACAGGGTGGGTCCTACGAGCAGTACTTC
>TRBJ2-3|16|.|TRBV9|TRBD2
CASSATLAGSTDTQYF
TGTGCCAGCAGCGCTACACTAGCGGGAAGCACAGATACGCAGTATTTT
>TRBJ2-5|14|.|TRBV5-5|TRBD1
CASSLRGQQETQYF
TGTGCCAGCAGCTTGAGGGGACAGCAAGAGACCCAGTACTTC
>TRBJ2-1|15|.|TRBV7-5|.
CARSLKGQAYNEQFF
TGTGCCAGAAGCTTAAAGGGACAGGCGTACAATGAGCAGTTCTTC
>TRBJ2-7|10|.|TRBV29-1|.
CSVKDYEQYF
TGCAGCGTGAAGGACTACGAGCAGTACTTC
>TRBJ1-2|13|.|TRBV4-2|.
CASSLRVADGYTF
TGTGCCAGCAGCCTCAGGGTTGCGGATGGCTACACCTTC
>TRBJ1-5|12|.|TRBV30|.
CAWSGFGGDQHF
TGTGCCTGGAGCGGGTTTGGGGGGGACCAGCATTTT
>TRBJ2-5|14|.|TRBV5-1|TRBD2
CASSGAGGRKTQYF
TGCGCCAGCAGCGGAGCGGGAGGTCGCAAGACCCAGTACTTC
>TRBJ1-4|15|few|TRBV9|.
CASSHEQGTNEKLFF
TGTGCCAGCAGCCACGAACAGGGAACTAATGAAAAACTGTTTTTT
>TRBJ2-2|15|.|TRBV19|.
CASSMTRTYTGELFF
TGTGCCAGTAGTATGACTAGGACATACACCGGGGAGCTGTTTTTT
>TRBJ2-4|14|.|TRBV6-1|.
CASSEWTARDIQYF
TGTGCCAGCAGTGAATGGACGGCCAGGGACATTCAGTACTTC
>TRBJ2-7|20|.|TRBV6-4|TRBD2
CASSDSRTSGGSHNSYEQYF
TGTGCCAGCAGTGACTCTAGGACTAGCGGGGGGTCCCATAACTCCTACGAGCAGTACTTC
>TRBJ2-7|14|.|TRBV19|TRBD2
CASRPLAGGSEQYF
TGTGCCAGTAGACCTCTAGCGGGAGGGTCCGAGCAGTACTTC
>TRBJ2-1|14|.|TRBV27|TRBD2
CATSRRGGYGEQFF
TGTGCCACCTCGAGGCGGGGGGGTTATGGTGAGCAGTTCTTC
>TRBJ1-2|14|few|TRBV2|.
CASSEAAGLSGYTF
TGTGCCAGCAGTGAAGCGGCAGGCTTGAGCGGCTACACCTTC
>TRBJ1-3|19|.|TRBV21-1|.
CASSKGDSVRGESGNTIYF
TGTGCCAGCAGCAAAGGGGATTCCGTCAGGGGTGAATCTGGAAACACCATATATTTT
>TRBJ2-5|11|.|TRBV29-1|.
CSGLQAETQYF
TGCAGCGGTTTACAGGCGGAGACCCAGTACTTC
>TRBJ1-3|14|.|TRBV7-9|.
CASSYTAVGNTIYF
TGTGCCAGCAGCTACACAGCAGTGGGAAACACCATATATTTT
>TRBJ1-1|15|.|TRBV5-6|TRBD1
CASTPGQGRNTEAFF
TGTGCCAGCACCCCGGGACAGGGCAGGAACACTGAAGCTTTCTTT
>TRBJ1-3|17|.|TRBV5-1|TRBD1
CASEPGDREFSGNTIYF
TGCGCCAGCGAGCCCGGGGACAGAGAATTCTCTGGAAACACCATATATTTT
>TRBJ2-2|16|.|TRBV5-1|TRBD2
CASSLVAGGPTGELFF
TGCGCCAGCAGCTTGGTTGCGGGAGGGCCCACCGGGGAGCTGTTTTTT
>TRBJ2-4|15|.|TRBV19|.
CASSRRPLGGNIQYF
TGTGCCAGTAGTCGCAGGCCCCTCGGGGGAAACATTCAGTACTTC
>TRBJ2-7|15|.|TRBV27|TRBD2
CASSLSGTSDYEQYF
TGTGCCAGCAGTCTGTCCGGGACTAGCGACTACGAGCAGTACTTC
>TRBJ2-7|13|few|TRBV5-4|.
CASSRLSSYEQYF
TGTGCCAGCAGCCGGTTATCCTCCTACGAGCAGTACTTC
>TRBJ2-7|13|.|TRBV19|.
CASSILPTYEQYF
TGTGCCAGTAGTATTCTTCCCACTTACGAGCAGTACTTC
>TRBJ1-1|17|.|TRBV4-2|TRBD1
CASSQEEWTGGDQGAFF
TGTGCCAGCAGCCAAGAGGAGTGGACAGGGGGCGATCAGGGAGCTTTCTTT
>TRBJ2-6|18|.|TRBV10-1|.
CASLFRDTLLSGANALTF
TGCGCCAGCCTCTTCCGGGACACACTCCTCTCTGGGGCCAACGCCCTGACTTTC
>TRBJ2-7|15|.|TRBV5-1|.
CASSSPGSSSGEQYF
TGCGCCAGCAGCTCGCCGGGATCCTCCTCGGGTGAGCAGTACTTC
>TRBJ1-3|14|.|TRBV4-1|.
CASSQVGRGNTIYF
TGCGCCAGCAGCCAAGTGGGCAGGGGAAACACCATATATTTT
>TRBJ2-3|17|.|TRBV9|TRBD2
CASSVGLASGTPDTQYF
TGTGCCAGCAGCGTAGGCTTGGCTAGCGGGACCCCAGATACGCAGTATTTT
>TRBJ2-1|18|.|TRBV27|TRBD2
CASSPHVGAGGRDNEQFF
TGTGCCAGCAGTCCCCACGTGGGGGCGGGGGGGCGCGACAATGAGCAGTTCTTC
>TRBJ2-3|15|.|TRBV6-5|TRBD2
CASSYGGRGTDTQYF
TGTGCCAGCAGTTACGGCGGGAGGGGCACAGATACGCAGTATTTT
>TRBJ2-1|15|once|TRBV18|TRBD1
CASSPGQGEYNEQFF
TGTGCCAGCTCCCCGGGGCAGGGGGAATACAATGAGCAGTTCTTC
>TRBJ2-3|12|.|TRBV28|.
CASSPYTDTQYF
TGTGCCAGCTCCCCTTACACAGATACGCAGTATTTT
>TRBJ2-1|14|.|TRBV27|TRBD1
CASRGQGPYNEQFF
TGTGCCAGCAGAGGACAGGGGCCTTACAATGAGCAGTTCTTC
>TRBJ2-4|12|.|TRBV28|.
CASSLGDDIQYF
TGTGCCAGCAGTTTGGGAGATGACATTCAGTACTTC
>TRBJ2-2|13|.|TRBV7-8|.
CASSMIESGELFF
TGTGCCAGCAGCATGATCGAGTCGGGGGAGCTGTTTTTT
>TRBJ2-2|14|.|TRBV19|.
CASSIDGAPGELFF
TGTGCCAGTAGTATAGATGGAGCTCCCGGGGAGCTGTTTTTT
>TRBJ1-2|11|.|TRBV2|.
CASTDTSNYTF
TGTGCCAGCACTGACACAAGTAACTACACCTTC
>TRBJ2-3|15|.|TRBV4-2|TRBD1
CASSRGTGGGDTQYF
TGTGCCAGCAGCCGCGGGACAGGGGGAGGGGATACGCAGTATTTT
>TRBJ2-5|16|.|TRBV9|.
CASSFRDGGLQETQYF
TGTGCCAGCAGCTTCCGGGACGGTGGACTACAAGAGACCCAGTACTTC
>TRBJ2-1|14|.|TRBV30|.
CAWSVTNSYNEQFF
TGTGCCTGGAGTGTAACAAACTCCTACAATGAGCAGTTCTTC
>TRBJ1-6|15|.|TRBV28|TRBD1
CASKPTDRVTTPLHF
TGTGCCAGCAAACCAACGGACAGGGTAACGACACCCCTCCACTTT
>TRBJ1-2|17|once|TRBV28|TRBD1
CASSSPGQATGGYGYTF
TGTGCCAGCAGTTCCCCGGGACAGGCCACCGGGGGCTATGGCTACACCTTC
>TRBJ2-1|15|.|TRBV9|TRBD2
CASSVGLAGLTEQFF
TGTGCCAGCAGCGTAGGGCTAGCGGGACTCACTGAGCAGTTCTTC